Sample share makes the clone carrying this T cell receptor (beta chain) medium-sized. The antigen remains undetermined. Use of 60 Vbeta and 13 Jbeta primers characterized the PCR. Repertoires were generated with immunoSEQ multiplex PCR, while TCRdb's copy carries only in-frame clones and drops some. The sample includes 85,000 to 100,000 clones, approximately 64% of them seen just once. These data belong to a study of cytomegalovirus exposure and HLA in healthy donors. On the study more broadly: In a previous analysis, 120 million or so unique TCR beta sequences were found from 170 million or so T cells.

Germline CDR1 is SGHTA and CDR2 is FQGNSA. With 5 bases clipped from V and 4 bases from J, the junction kept 8 bases outside the gene matches. The CDR3 covers 15 residues. Findings and limits, study-wide: The investigators catalogued 160 or so TCR beta chains as cytomegalovirus-associated.

The chain joins TRBV7-2 to TRBJ1-2; 9 nucleotides match TRBD1. The sample consisted of PBMCs. The receptor was derived from a man in his sixties in good health and CMV-seronegative. In DNA form, the CDR3 reads TGTGCCAGCAGCGGTAGGACAGGGGACACCTATGGCTACACCTTC. Its protein product is CASSGRTGDTYGYTF.